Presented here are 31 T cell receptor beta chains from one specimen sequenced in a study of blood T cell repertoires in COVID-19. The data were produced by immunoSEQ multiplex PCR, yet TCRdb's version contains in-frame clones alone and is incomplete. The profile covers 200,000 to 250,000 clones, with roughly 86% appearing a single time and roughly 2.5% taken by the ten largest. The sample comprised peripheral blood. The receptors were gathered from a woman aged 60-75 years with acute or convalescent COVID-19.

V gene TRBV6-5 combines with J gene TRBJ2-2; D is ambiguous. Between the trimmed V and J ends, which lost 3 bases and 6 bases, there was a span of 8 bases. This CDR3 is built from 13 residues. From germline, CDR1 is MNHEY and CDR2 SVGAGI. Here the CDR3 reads CASSYLLAGELFF. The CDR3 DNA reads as TGTGCCAGCAGTTATCTGTTAGCCGGGGAGCTGTTTTTT.

For the CDR3, the DNA is TGTGCCAGCAGTGAAGTTGGACAGGGCTATGGCTACACCTTC. Amino acid sequence: CASSEVGQGYGYTF. This chain uses TRBV6-1 with TRBJ1-2, with 8 bases lining up with TRBD1. The V gene's germline CDR1 is MNHNS and CDR2 SASEGT. The ends lost 1 base at V and 4 bases at J; junction bases unmatched: 2. The CDR3 length is 14 residues.

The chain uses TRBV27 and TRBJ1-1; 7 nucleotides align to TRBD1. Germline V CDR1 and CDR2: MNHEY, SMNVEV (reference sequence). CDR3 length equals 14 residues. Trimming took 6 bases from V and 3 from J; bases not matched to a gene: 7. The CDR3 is CASRRDRFYTEAFF. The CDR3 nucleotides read TGTGCCAGCAGAAGGGACAGATTCTACACTGAAGCTTTCTTT.

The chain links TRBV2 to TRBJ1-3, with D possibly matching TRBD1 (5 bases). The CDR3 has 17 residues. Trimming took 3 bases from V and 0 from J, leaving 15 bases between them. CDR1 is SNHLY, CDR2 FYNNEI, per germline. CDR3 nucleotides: TGTGCCAGCAGTGAGACCCCACCGCAGGGCTCTGGAAACACCATATATTTT. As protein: CASSETPPQGSGNTIYF.

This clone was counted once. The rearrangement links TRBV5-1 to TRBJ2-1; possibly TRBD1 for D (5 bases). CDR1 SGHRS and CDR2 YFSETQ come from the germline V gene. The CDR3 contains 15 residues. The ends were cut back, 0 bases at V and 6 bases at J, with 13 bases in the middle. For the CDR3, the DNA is TGCGCCAGCAGCTTGGAGGGGCTCACCGGCAATGAGCAGTTCTTC. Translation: CASSLEGLTGNEQFF.

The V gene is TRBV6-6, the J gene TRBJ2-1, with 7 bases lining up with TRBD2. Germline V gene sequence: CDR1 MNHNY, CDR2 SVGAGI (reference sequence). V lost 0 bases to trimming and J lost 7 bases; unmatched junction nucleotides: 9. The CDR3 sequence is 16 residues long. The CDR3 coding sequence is TGTGCCAGCAGTTACTCTAGCGGGCGGTCGATAAATGAGCAGTTCTTC. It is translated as CASSYSSGRSINEQFF.

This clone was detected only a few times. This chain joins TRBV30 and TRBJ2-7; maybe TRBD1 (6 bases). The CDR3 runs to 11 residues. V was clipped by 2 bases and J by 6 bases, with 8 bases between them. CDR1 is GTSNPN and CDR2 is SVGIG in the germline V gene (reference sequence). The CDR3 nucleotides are TGTGCCTGGAGTCAAGGGGGCGAGCAGTACTTC. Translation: CAWSQGGEQYF.

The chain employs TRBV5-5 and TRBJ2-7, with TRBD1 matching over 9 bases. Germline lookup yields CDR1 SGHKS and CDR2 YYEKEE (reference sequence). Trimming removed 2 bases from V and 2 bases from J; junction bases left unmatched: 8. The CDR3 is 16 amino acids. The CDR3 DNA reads TGTGCCAGCAGCTTTTTTTCCGGGACAGGGACCTACGAGCAGTACTTC. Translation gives CASSFFSGTGTYEQYF.

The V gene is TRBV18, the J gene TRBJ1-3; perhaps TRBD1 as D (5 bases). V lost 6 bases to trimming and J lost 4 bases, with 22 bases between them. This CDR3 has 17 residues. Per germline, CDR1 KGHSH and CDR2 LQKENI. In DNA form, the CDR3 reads TGTGCCAGCTCCCCAGTTGCGGGGACGACAATAGGAAACACCATATATTTT. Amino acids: CASSPVAGTTIGNTIYF.

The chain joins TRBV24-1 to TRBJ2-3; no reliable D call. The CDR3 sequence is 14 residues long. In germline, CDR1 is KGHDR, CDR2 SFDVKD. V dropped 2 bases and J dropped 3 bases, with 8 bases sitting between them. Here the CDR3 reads CATSDSGGTDTQYF. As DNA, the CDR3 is TGTGCCACCAGTGATTCGGGTGGGACAGATACGCAGTATTTT.

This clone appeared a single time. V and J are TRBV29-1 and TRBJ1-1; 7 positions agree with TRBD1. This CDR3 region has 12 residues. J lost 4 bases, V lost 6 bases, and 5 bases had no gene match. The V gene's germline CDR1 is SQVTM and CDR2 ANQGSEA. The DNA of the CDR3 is TGCAGCGTCTACAGGGGAAGCACTGAAGCTTTCTTT. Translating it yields CSVYRGSTEAFF. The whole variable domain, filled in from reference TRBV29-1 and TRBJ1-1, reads SAVISQKPSRDICQRGTSLTIQCQVDSQVTMMFWYRQQPGQSLTLIATANQGSEATYESGFVIDKFPISRPNLTFSTLTVSNMSPEDSSIYLCSVYRGSTEAFFGQGTRLTVV.

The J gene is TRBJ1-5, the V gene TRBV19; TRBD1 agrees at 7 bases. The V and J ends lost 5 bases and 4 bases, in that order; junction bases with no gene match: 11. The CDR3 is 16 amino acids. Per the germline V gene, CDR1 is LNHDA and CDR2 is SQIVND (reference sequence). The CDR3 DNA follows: TGTGCCAGTAGTCCCCCTGACAGGGTAGGGAATCAGCCCCAGCATTTT. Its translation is CASSPPDRVGNQPQHF.

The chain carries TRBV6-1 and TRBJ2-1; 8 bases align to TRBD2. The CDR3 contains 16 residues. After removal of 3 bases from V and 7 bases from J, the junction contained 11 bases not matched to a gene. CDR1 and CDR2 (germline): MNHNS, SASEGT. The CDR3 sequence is CASSDPIAGKGNEQFF. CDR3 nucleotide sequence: TGTGCCAGCAGTGATCCCATAGCGGGAAAGGGAAATGAGCAGTTCTTC.

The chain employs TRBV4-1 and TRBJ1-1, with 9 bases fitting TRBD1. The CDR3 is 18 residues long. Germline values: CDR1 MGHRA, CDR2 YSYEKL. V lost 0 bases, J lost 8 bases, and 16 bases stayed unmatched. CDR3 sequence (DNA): TGCGCCAGCAGCCAAGATGGGGACAGGGCATCTCCGGCCCAAGAAGCTTTCTTT. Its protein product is CASSQDGDRASPAQEAFF.

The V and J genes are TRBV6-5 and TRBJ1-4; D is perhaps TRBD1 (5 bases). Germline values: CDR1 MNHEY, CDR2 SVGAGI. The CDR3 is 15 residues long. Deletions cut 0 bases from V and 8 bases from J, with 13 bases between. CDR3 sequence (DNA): TGTGCCAGCAGTTACTCTCGGGGGGTCGGGGAAAAACTGTTTTTT. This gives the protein CASSYSRGVGEKLFF.

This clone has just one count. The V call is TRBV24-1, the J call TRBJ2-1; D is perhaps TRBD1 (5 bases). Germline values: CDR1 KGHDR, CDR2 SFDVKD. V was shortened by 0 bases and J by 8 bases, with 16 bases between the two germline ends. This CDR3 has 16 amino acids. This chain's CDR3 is CATSDLRAGFRDEQFF. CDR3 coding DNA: TGTGCCACCAGTGATTTGCGCGCAGGGTTCAGGGATGAGCAGTTCTTC.

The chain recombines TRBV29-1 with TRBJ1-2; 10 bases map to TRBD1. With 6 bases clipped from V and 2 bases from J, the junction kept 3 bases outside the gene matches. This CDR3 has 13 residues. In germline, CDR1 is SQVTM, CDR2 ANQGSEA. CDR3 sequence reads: CSVGGQGNYGYTF. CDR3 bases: TGCAGCGTCGGGGGACAGGGGAACTATGGCTACACCTTC.

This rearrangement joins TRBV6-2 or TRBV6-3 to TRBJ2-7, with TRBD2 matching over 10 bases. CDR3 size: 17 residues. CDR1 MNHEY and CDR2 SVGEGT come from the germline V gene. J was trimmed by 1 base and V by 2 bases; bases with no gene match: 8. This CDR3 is CASSYPFTSGISYEQYF. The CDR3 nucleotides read TGTGCCAGCAGTTACCCGTTTACTAGCGGGATATCCTACGAGCAGTACTTC.

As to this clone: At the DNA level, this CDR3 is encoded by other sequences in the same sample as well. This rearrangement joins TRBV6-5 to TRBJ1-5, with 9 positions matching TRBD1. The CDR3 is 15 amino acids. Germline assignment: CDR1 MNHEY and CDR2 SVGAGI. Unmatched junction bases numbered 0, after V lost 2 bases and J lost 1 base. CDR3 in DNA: TGTGCCAGCAGTTACGGGACAGGGAGCAATCAGCCCCAGCATTTT. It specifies CASSYGTGSNQPQHF.

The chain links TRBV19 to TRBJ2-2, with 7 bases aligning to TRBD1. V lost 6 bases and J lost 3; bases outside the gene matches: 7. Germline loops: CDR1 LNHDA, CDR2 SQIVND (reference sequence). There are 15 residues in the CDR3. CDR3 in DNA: TGTGCCAGTAGGGGTACAGGGGTTGACACCGGGGAGCTGTTTTTT. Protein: CASRGTGVDTGELFF.

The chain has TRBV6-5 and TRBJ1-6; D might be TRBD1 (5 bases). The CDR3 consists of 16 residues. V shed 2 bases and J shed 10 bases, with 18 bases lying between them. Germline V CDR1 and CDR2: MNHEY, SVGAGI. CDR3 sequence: CASSYGRARVNSPLHF. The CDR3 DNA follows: TGTGCCAGCAGTTACGGCCGAGCCAGGGTCAACTCACCCCTCCACTTT.

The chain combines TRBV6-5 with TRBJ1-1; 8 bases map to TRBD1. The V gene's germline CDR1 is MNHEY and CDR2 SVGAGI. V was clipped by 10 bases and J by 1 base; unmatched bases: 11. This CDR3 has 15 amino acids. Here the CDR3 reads CATQGATGANTEAFF. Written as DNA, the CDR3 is TGTGCCACTCAGGGGGCGACAGGGGCGAACACTGAAGCTTTCTTT.

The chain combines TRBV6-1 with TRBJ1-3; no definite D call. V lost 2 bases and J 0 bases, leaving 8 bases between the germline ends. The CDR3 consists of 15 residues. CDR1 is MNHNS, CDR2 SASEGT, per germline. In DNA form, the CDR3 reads TGTGCCAGCAGTGAACTATCAAACTCTGGAAACACCATATATTTT. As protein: CASSELSNSGNTIYF.

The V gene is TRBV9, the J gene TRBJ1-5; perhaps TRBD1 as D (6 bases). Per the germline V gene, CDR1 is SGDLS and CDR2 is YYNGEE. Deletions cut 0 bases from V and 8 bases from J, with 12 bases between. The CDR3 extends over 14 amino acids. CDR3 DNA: TGTGCCAGCAGCGTAGTAGGGGGAGATGAGCCCCAGCATTTT. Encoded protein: CASSVVGGDEPQHF.

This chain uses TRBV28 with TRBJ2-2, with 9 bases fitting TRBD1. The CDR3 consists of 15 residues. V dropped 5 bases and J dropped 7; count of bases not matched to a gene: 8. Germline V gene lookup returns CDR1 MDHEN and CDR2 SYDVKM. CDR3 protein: CASSRGTGRNGELFF. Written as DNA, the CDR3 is TGTGCCAGCAGTCGAGGGACAGGGAGGAACGGGGAGCTGTTTTTT.

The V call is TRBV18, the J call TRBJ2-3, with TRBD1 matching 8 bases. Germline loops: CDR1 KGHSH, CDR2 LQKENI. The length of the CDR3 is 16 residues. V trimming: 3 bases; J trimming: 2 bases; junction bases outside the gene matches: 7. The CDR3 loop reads CASSPGTGLYTDTQYF. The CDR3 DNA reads TGTGCCAGCTCACCTGGGACAGGACTATACACAGATACGCAGTATTTT.

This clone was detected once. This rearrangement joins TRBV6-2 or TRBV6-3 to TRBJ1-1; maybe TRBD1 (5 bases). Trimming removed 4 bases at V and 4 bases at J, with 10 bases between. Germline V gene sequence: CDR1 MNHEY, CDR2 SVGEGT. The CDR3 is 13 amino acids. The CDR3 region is CASSSQGVTEAFF. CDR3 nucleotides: TGTGCCAGCAGTTCCCAGGGTGTCACTGAAGCTTTCTTT.

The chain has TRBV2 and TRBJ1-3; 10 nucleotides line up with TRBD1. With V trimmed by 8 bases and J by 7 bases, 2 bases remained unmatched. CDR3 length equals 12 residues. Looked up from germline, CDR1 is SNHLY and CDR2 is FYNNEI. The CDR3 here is CASWGQGNTIYF. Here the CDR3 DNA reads TGTGCCAGCTGGGGACAGGGGAACACCATATATTTT.

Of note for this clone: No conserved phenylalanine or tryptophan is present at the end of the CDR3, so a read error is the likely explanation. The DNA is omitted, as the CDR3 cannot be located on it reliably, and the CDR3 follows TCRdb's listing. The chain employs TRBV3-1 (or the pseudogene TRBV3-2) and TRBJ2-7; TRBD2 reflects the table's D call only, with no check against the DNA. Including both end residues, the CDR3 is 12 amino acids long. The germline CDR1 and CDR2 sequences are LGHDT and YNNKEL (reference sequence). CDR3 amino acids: CASSPGTSGGAY.

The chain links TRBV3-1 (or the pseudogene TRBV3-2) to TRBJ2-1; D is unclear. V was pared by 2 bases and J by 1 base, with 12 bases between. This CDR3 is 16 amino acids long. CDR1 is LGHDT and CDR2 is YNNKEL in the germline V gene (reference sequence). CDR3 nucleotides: TGTGCCAGCAGCCAACCTCTGGCATCGTCCTACAATGAGCAGTTCTTC. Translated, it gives CASSQPLASSYNEQFF.

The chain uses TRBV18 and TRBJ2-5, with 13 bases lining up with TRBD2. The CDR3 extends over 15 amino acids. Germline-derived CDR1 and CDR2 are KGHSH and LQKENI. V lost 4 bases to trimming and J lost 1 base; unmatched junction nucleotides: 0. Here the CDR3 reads CASSRLAGGQETQYF. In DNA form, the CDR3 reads TGTGCCAGCTCACGACTAGCGGGGGGCCAAGAGACCCAGTACTTC.